This T cell receptor (beta chain) was sequenced in a study of PD-L1 blockade in urothelial cancer. At the level of the study: The patients' atezolizumab therapy, 1,200 mg intravenously every 3 weeks, started in about 2014. The number of prior chemotherapy regimens per patient was 0 to 3.

Germline V gene data show CDR1 as MNHNY and CDR2 as SVGAGI (reference sequence). V gave up 2 bases and J gave up 5 bases, with 12 bases separating them. CDR3 size: 14 residues. Notes on this clone: What it binds is not known.

Time point indicated: peripheral blood 6 weeks after treatment start. For each patient, 1 to 8 samples were obtained, pretreatment and on-treatment. Study results and limitations: Below-median pretreatment blood TCR clonality predicted better survival.

This table comes from immunoSEQ multiplex PCR, and its TCRdb copy is limited to in-frame clones, with some not included. The sample lists about 40,000 clones, 75% to 90% occurring once. The clonotype originates from a man between 35 and 55 years old with urothelial cancer. The chain has TRBV6-6 and TRBJ2-5; maybe TRBD1 (5 bases). The sample consisted of PBMCs, taken around atezolizumab (anti-PD-L1) treatment. The chain's CDR3 is CASSYGQGGETQYF. CDR3 DNA sequence: TGTGCCAGCAGTTACGGTCAGGGTGGGGAGACCCAGTACTTC.